A selection of T cell receptor beta chains follows, all from one sample in a study of blood T cell repertoires in COVID-19. TCRdb's table, derived via immunoSEQ multiplex PCR, lists solely in-frame clones and lacks some. The sample carries some 90,000 clones, about 80% recorded once. Material: peripheral blood. These TCRs come from a human donor in a cohort sampled during active COVID-19. The CDR3 runs from the conserved cysteine through the conserved F or W. Each record gives: CDR3 length, V gene, D gene, clone size, J gene, CDR3 protein, CDR3 DNA. D genes are given only for firm matches. Expanded clones are given a class, and other clones once, few, many or no size at all.

length: 17
V: TRBV2
D: TRBD2
size: once
J: TRBJ2-3
CDR3: CASRVSGAGSSTDTQYF
DNA: TGTGCCAGCAGGGTTTCAGGAGCGGGATCAAGCACAGATACGCAGTATTTT

length: 15
V: TRBV6-5
D: .
size: once
J: TRBJ2-2
CDR3: CASSYWQTNTGELFF
DNA: TGTGCCAGCAGTTACTGGCAAACGAACACCGGGGAGCTGTTTTTT

length: 14
V: TRBV6-5
D: .
size: .
J: TRBJ2-2
CDR3: CASTFGWGAGELFF
DNA: TGTGCCAGCACGTTCGGTTGGGGGGCCGGGGAGCTGTTTTTT

length: 15
V: TRBV7-9
D: .
size: .
J: TRBJ2-6
CDR3: CASSPGGSGANVLTF
DNA: TGTGCCAGCAGCCCCGGGGGCTCTGGGGCCAACGTCCTGACTTTC

length: 14
V: TRBV6-6
D: .
size: .
J: TRBJ1-3
CDR3: CASQQGSLGNTIYF
DNA: TGTGCCAGCCAACAGGGTTCGCTGGGAAACACCATATATTTT

length: 16
V: TRBV10-3
D: TRBD1
size: .
J: TRBJ1-4
CDR3: CAISDGQGATNEKLFF
DNA: TGTGCCATCAGTGACGGACAGGGGGCAACTAATGAAAAACTGTTTTTT

length: 15
V: TRBV5-1
D: .
size: .
J: TRBJ1-6
CDR3: CASSLGPGTNSPLHF
DNA: TGCGCCAGCAGCTTGGGTCCAGGAACAAATTCACCCCTCCACTTT

length: 14
V: TRBV5-1
D: .
size: few
J: TRBJ2-7
CDR3: CASSPLPESGEQYF
DNA: TGCGCCAGCAGCCCCCTTCCGGAGTCTGGCGAGCAGTACTTC

length: 14
V: TRBV18
D: TRBD1
size: .
J: TRBJ2-7
CDR3: CASSPRTGENEQYF
DNA: TGTGCCAGCTCACCCCGGACAGGGGAGAACGAGCAGTACTTC

length: 16
V: TRBV5-1
D: .
size: .
J: TRBJ2-7
CDR3: CASSLDNRHVAGEQYF
DNA: TGCGCCAGCAGCTTGGACAACCGACACGTTGCGGGCGAGCAGTACTTC

length: 12
V: TRBV28
D: .
size: .
J: TRBJ1-1
CDR3: CASSKTGTEAFF
DNA: TGTGCCAGCAGCAAAACAGGAACTGAAGCTTTCTTT

length: 13
V: TRBV6-4
D: .
size: .
J: TRBJ1-5
CDR3: CASSEGRETPQHF
DNA: TGTGCCAGCAGTGAGGGGCGGGAGACACCCCAGCATTTT

length: 16
V: TRBV28
D: TRBD1
size: .
J: TRBJ2-2
CDR3: CASSFPKGQLDGELFF
DNA: TGTGCCAGCAGTTTCCCTAAGGGACAGCTGGACGGGGAGCTGTTTTTT

length: 14
V: TRBV30
D: TRBD1
size: .
J: TRBJ1-1
CDR3: CAWSLRDRNTEAFF
DNA: TGTGCCTGGAGCCTCCGGGACAGGAATACTGAAGCTTTCTTT

length: 15
V: TRBV2
D: .
size: .
J: TRBJ1-6
CDR3: CASRTESSYNSPLHF
DNA: TGTGCCAGCAGGACTGAGAGCTCCTATAATTCACCCCTCCACTTT

length: 15
V: TRBV10-3
D: TRBD1
size: .
J: TRBJ2-1
CDR3: CAISDDRAIYNEQFF
DNA: TGTGCCATCTCGGATGACAGGGCTATCTACAATGAGCAGTTCTTC

length: 14
V: TRBV7-2
D: TRBD1
size: .
J: TRBJ1-1
CDR3: CASSLARGLAEAFF
DNA: TGTGCCAGCAGCTTAGCCAGGGGGCTTGCTGAAGCTTTCTTT

length: 13
V: TRBV5-1
D: .
size: few
J: TRBJ1-5
CDR3: CASSSQGGQPQHF
DNA: TGCGCCAGCAGCTCGCAGGGTGGCCAGCCCCAGCATTTT

length: 16
V: TRBV3-1/TRBV3-2
D: TRBD2
size: .
J: TRBJ2-7
CDR3: CASSHGGSGSPYEQYF
DNA: TGTGCCAGCAGCCACGGGGGTAGCGGGAGCCCCTACGAGCAGTACTTC

length: 15
V: TRBV6-5
D: TRBD2
size: .
J: TRBJ2-1
CDR3: CASSLGLARDNEQFF
DNA: TGTGCCAGCAGCCTCGGACTAGCGCGAGACAATGAGCAGTTCTTC

length: 12
V: TRBV20-1
D: .
size: few
J: TRBJ1-5
CDR3: CSASRFNQPQHF
DNA: TGCAGTGCTAGTCGGTTCAATCAGCCCCAGCATTTT

length: 14
V: TRBV2
D: .
size: .
J: TRBJ1-4
CDR3: CASSGGTTGEKLFF
DNA: TGTGCCAGCAGTGGGGGGACAACCGGGGAAAAACTGTTTTTT

length: 15
V: TRBV28
D: TRBD2
size: .
J: TRBJ2-3
CDR3: CASTYVAGGIDTQYF
DNA: TGTGCCAGCACTTACGTCGCGGGAGGGATAGATACGCAGTATTTT

length: 16
V: TRBV5-1
D: TRBD1
size: .
J: TRBJ2-3
CDR3: CASSTRRDSSTDTQYF
DNA: TGCGCCAGCAGCACCCGTCGGGACAGCTCCACAGATACGCAGTATTTT

length: 13
V: TRBV4-1
D: .
size: few
J: TRBJ1-5
CDR3: CASSQVQNQPQHF
DNA: TGCGCCAGCAGCCAGGTCCAGAATCAGCCCCAGCATTTT

length: 13
V: TRBV6-5
D: .
size: once
J: TRBJ2-7
CDR3: CASSQQEVYEQYF
DNA: TGTGCCAGCAGCCAACAGGAAGTCTACGAGCAGTACTTC

length: 13
V: TRBV4-2
D: .
size: .
J: TRBJ2-7
CDR3: CASSQERVSEQYF
DNA: TGTGCCAGCAGCCAAGAACGGGTTTCCGAGCAGTACTTC

length: 12
V: TRBV5-1
D: .
size: .
J: TRBJ2-5
CDR3: CASSGGQETQYF
DNA: TGCGCCAGCAGCGGAGGGCAAGAGACCCAGTACTTC

length: 14
V: TRBV2
D: .
size: .
J: TRBJ1-1
CDR3: CASSWSGVGAEAFF
DNA: TGTGCCAGCAGTTGGTCGGGTGTGGGTGCTGAAGCTTTCTTT